This T cell receptor (beta chain) was profiled in a study of CD8 T cells in ankylosing spondylitis. This clonotype came up a few times. Its antigen is not known. One entry per CDR3 protein, called by TCRdb with MiXCR from the 5' RACE reads. Among roughly 150,000 distinct CDR3 sequences listed, 30% to 40% were seen once. The study, taken as a whole, reports: Reportedly, disease-linked clones are significantly enriched in ankylosing spondylitis patients' matched synovial fluid.

Sequences were obtained from synovial fluid, either unsorted or a sorted T cell fraction (not recorded which). This TCR derives from a male donor with ankylosing spondylitis.

CDR3 residues: CASSLGSRALVEKLFF. The CDR3 DNA reads as TGTGCCAGCAGCTTGGGGTCTAGGGCATTGGTTGAAAAACTGTTTTTT. This chain joins TRBV7-6 and TRBJ1-4; D not certain. The CDR3 sequence is 16 residues long. In germline, CDR1 is SGHVS, CDR2 FNYEAQ. Trimming pared 3 bases from V and 7 bases from J, leaving 18 bases between.